What follows are 23 T cell receptor beta chains derived from one specimen sequenced in a study of immune reconstitution after stem cell transplant in scleroderma. TCRdb reprocessed the RT-PCR reads with MiXCR, giving one entry per CDR3 protein. Among about 2,800 distinct CDR3 sequences, roughly 4% were seen once, and the ten largest hold about 3%. The sample here was taken before or after autologous hematopoietic stem cell transplantation (not recorded which). Source of these receptors: a human donor with systemic sclerosis.

The sample holds many counts of this clonotype. J is TRBJ2-7 and V is TRBV10-3, with 8 bases aligning to TRBD1. V shed 9 bases, J shed 3 bases, and the junction held 4 bases outside the gene matches. CDR3 length: 12 residues. CDR1 and CDR2 from the germline V gene are ENHRY and SYGVKD. CDR3 DNA: TGTGCCATGGGACAGGCCAACTACGAGCAGTACTTC. Its translation: CAMGQANYEQYF.

In its sample, this clonotype is medium-sized (0.01 to 0.1%). The rearrangement links TRBV21-1 to TRBJ1-6; TRBD1 reflects the table's D call only, with no check against the DNA. TRBV21-1 corresponds to a pseudogene. This CDR3 region has 16 residues. The CDR3 bases are TGTGCCAGCAGCAGGAGCGGGGACACGATGAATTCACCCCTCCACTTT. Its translation is CASSRSGDTMNSPLHF.

The chain employs TRBV9 and TRBJ2-2; the D is unclear. V shed 5 bases and J shed 8 bases, with 16 bases lying between them. Germline V lookup: CDR1 SGDLS, CDR2 YYNGEE. The CDR3 extends over 14 amino acids. The CDR3 loop is CASRSEPVVGELFF. CDR3 coding DNA: TGTGCCAGCAGGTCCGAGCCAGTGGTGGGGGAGCTGTTTTTT.

In its sample, this clonotype ranks as medium-sized. This chain uses TRBV6-6 with TRBJ2-1, with TRBD2 matching 12 bases. Unmatched junction bases numbered 6, after V lost 0 bases and J lost 9 bases. CDR3 length: 16 residues. Germline V gene data show CDR1 as MNHNY and CDR2 as SVGAGI (reference sequence). DNA for the CDR3: TGTGCCAGCAGTTACTCGACCGGACTAGCGGGAATTGAGCAGTTCTTC. Translating gives CASSYSTGLAGIEQFF.

By proportion, this clonotype is medium-sized (0.01 to 0.1%). The rearrangement links TRBV19 to TRBJ1-5; D is uncertain. V lost 5 bases, J lost 4 bases, and 12 bases lay in between. The V gene's germline CDR1 is LNHDA and CDR2 SQIVND (reference sequence). This CDR3 contains 14 residues. The DNA for the CDR3 is TGTGCCAGTAGTCCCCGGGGAGGGAATCAGCCCCAGCATTTT. Its translation is CASSPRGGNQPQHF.

This clonotype is medium-sized (0.01 to 0.1%) by share. V gene TRBV5-1 combines with J gene TRBJ2-5; 14 bases align to TRBD2. CDR3 size: 16 residues. After removal of 4 bases from V and 2 bases from J, the junction contained 4 bases not matched to a gene. The germline V gene encodes CDR1 SGHRS and CDR2 YFSETQ. The DNA for the CDR3 is TGCGCCAGCAGCCGAGGACTAGCGGGAGGACAAGAGACCCAGTACTTC. Protein sequence: CASSRGLAGGQETQYF.

To note about this clonotype: A much larger clonotype is one base distant, so this may be a read error. The chain combines TRBV6-5 with TRBJ1-1; TRBD1 might be the D (5 bases). The CDR3 length is 13 residues. Germline-derived CDR1 and CDR2 are MNHEY and SVGAGI. DNA of the CDR3: TGTGCCGGCAGTTGGGGGAGGGACACTGAAGCTTTCTTT. Translation gives CAGSWGRDTEAFF.

This clonotype is large (0.1 to 1%) within its sample. This sequence joins TRBV4-3 and TRBJ2-7, with D perhaps TRBD1 or TRBD2 (5 bases each). Germline values: CDR1 LGHNA, CDR2 YSLEER. V was cut by 4 bases and J by 3 bases, with 13 bases left in between. The CDR3 length is 14 residues. The CDR3, as DNA: TGCGCCAGCAGCCGACAGCCACGGGGCTACGAGCAGTACTTC. It codes for CASSRQPRGYEQYF.

This clonotype is labeled medium-sized (0.01 to 0.1%). This chain links TRBV20-1 with TRBJ1-2; TRBD1 matches at 8 bases. CDR3 length equals 12 residues. CDR1 is DFQATT and CDR2 is SNEGSKA in the germline V gene (reference sequence). V was clipped by 8 bases and J by 8 bases; unmatched bases: 10. The CDR3 sequence is CSQGAPPGGYTF. The CDR3 DNA reads as TGCAGTCAGGGGGCGCCCCCGGGGGGCTACACCTTC.

This clonotype rates as medium-sized. J is TRBJ2-5 and V is TRBV7-8; 13 bases align to TRBD2. V was pared by 5 bases and J by 3 bases, with 6 bases of the junction left unmatched. This CDR3 has 16 residues. Germline CDR1 and CDR2: SGHVS and FQNEAQ. This chain's CDR3 is CASSQRTSGGKETQYF. CDR3 bases: TGTGCCAGCAGCCAGAGGACTAGCGGGGGCAAAGAGACCCAGTACTTC.

This clonotype is labeled as medium-sized. The chain joins TRBV20-1 to TRBJ2-5, with 12 positions matching TRBD2. There are 15 residues in the CDR3. Germline CDR1 DFQATT, CDR2 SNEGSKA (reference sequence). With 6 bases clipped from V and 3 bases from J, the junction kept 8 bases outside the gene matches. Here the CDR3 reads CSARTRLAGEETQYF. The CDR3, as DNA: TGCAGTGCCCGTACTCGACTAGCGGGGGAAGAGACCCAGTACTTC.

In its sample, this clonotype is medium-sized. This chain joins TRBV6-5 and TRBJ2-5; the D gene is possibly TRBD1 (6 bases). The CDR3 has 13 amino acids. Germline loops: CDR1 MNHEY, CDR2 SVGAGI. Trimming cost V 8 bases and J 5 bases, with 15 bases left between them. CDR3 DNA: TGTGCCAGCCAGTACAGGGCCCAGGAGACCCAGTACTTC. Encoded protein: CASQYRAQETQYF.

This clonotype counts as medium-sized. The gene calls are TRBV7-3 and TRBJ2-3; 7 bases are a match to TRBD1. This CDR3 comprises 17 residues. V shed 5 bases and J 0 bases; nucleotides not matched to a gene: 11. In germline, CDR1 is SGHTA, CDR2 FQGTGA. The CDR3 loop is CASSHRGGRASTDTQYF. CDR3 DNA sequence: TGTGCCAGCAGCCACAGGGGCGGACGTGCTAGCACAGATACGCAGTATTTT.

Judged by abundance, this clonotype is medium-sized (0.01 to 0.1%). The rearrangement joins TRBV20-1 to TRBJ1-3, with no clear D. V lost 1 base and J lost 4, with 5 bases in between. CDR1 DFQATT and CDR2 SNEGSKA come from the germline V gene (reference sequence). The CDR3 sequence is 12 residues long. The CDR3 reads CSARGPGNTIYF. The CDR3 coding sequence is TGCAGTGCTAGAGGGCCCGGAAACACCATATATTTT.

This clonotype is classed as medium-sized. This chain joins TRBV12-3 or TRBV12-4 and TRBJ1-2, with 11 bases lining up with TRBD1. This CDR3 contains 14 residues. The V gene end was trimmed by 5 bases and the J gene end by 8 bases; junction bases not matched to a gene: 7. DNA for the CDR3: TGTGCCAGCAGTGAGTGGACAGGGGGCTTCGGCTACACCTTC. Amino acids: CASSEWTGGFGYTF.

In this sample, this clonotype is medium-sized. This chain connects TRBV3-1 to TRBJ2-2; a possible D gene is TRBD1 (6 bases). Germline V gene lookup returns CDR1 LGHDT and CDR2 YNNKEL (reference sequence). V gave up 5 bases and J gave up 6 bases, with 7 bases separating them. The CDR3 contains 12 residues. The CDR3 region is CASSGQSGELFF. In DNA, the CDR3 is TGTGCCAGCAGCGGACAGTCCGGGGAGCTGTTTTTT.

By share, this clonotype counts as medium-sized. The J gene is TRBJ2-2, the V gene TRBV5-1; D might be TRBD1 or TRBD2, each matching 6 bases. Trimming pared 1 base from V and 4 bases from J, leaving 14 bases between. The CDR3 totals 16 residues. The germline CDR1 and CDR2 sequences are SGHRS and YFSETQ. In nucleotides, the CDR3 is TGCGCCAGCAGCTTGACGTCGGGGGCGCGCACCGGGGAGCTGTTTTTT. This sequence encodes CASSLTSGARTGELFF.

By share, this clonotype ranks as medium-sized. V gene TRBV29-1 combines with J gene TRBJ2-5; D is possibly TRBD1 or TRBD2 (6 bases each). Trimming left V 4 bases short and J 7 bases short, with 22 bases between. Germline CDR1 is SQVTM and CDR2 is ANQGSEA. The CDR3 sequence is 15 residues long. The CDR3 region has the DNA TGCAGCGTTGTGTTGCCGGGGGCTGGCTCACGGACCCAGTACTTC. As protein: CSVVLPGAGSRTQYF.

This clonotype is judged medium-sized. The V and J genes are TRBV29-1 and TRBJ1-1; possible D gene TRBD1, 5 bases. Germline V gene data show CDR1 as SQVTM and CDR2 as ANQGSEA. The CDR3 runs to 14 residues. Trimming removed 7 bases from V and 2 bases from J, with 17 bases in between. CDR3 in amino acids: CSALRQMDNTEAFF. The CDR3, as DNA: TGCAGCGCGCTCCGACAGATGGACAACACTGAAGCTTTCTTT.

The chain employs TRBV3-1 and TRBJ1-1; perhaps TRBD1 as D (5 bases). V shed 3 bases and J shed 7 bases, with 15 bases lying between them. CDR1 and CDR2 from the germline V gene are LGHDT and YNNKEL (reference sequence). There are 14 residues in the CDR3. CDR3 sequence reads: CASSHFGTPIEAFF. The DNA of the CDR3 is TGTGCCAGCAGCCATTTTGGGACCCCAATTGAAGCTTTCTTT.

This clonotype is classed as medium-sized. This rearrangement joins TRBV5-6 to TRBJ1-2, with a tentative D call TRBD1 (6 bases). The V gene's germline CDR1 is SGHDT and CDR2 YYEEEE. The CDR3 extends over 17 amino acids. Trimming took off 0 bases at V and 4 bases at J, with 19 bases between the two ends. This CDR3 reads CASSLGYMDRSIYGYTF. The CDR3 DNA reads as TGTGCCAGCAGCTTGGGATATATGGACAGATCCATCTATGGCTACACCTTC.

This clonotype is labeled medium-sized. The chain carries TRBV7-7 and TRBJ2-5, with D perhaps matching TRBD1 (5 bases). In germline, CDR1 is SSHAT, CDR2 FNYEAQ (reference sequence). This CDR3 is 15 amino acids long. Trimming took 5 bases from V and 2 from J, leaving 15 bases between them. CDR3 sequence (DNA): TGTGCCAGCAGCCCCCCCGGGCAGGGACAAGAGACCCAGTACTTC. Residues: CASSPPGQGQETQYF.

This clonotype is medium-sized (0.01 to 0.1%) within its sample. The chain is built from TRBV15 and TRBJ1-6, with D possibly being TRBD1 (5 bases). CDR1 is LNHNV and CDR2 is YYDKDF in the germline V gene (reference sequence). The CDR3 has 14 amino acids. Trimming took 0 bases from V and 10 from J, leaving 10 bases between them. The CDR3, as DNA: TGTGCCACCAGCAGAGATTTCGGGGGATCACCCCTCCACTTT. Protein product: CATSRDFGGSPLHF.